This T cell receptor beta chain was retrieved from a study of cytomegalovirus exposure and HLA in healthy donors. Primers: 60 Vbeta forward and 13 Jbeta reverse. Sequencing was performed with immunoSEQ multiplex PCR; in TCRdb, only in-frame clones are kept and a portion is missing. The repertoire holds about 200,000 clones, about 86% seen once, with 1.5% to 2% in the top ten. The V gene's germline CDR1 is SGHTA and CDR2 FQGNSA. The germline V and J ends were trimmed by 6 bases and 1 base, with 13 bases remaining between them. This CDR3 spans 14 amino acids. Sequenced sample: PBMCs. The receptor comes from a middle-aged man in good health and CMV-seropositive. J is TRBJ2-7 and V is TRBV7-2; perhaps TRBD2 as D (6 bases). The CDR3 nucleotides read TGTGCCAGCAGGATACTGACTAGATCCTACGAGCAGTACTTC. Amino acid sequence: CASRILTRSYEQYF.